Listed here is a single TCR beta chain. This sample stems from a study of OX40 agonist ivuxolimab in advanced cancers. Per germline, CDR1 SGHTA and CDR2 FQGNSA. With 0 bases removed from V and 7 bases from J, the gap between germline ends came to 13 bases. The CDR3 spans 15 residues. Libraries were prepared by immunoSEQ multiplex PCR; TCRdb keeps only in-frame clonotypes and omits some of them. Of about 160,000 clones listed, 90% to 95% were seen once; the top ten hold about 0.3%. This receptor was taken from an adult with an advanced solid tumor such as melanoma, head and neck, liver or kidney cancer. Here the sequenced sample was CD4+ or CD8+ T cells sorted from blood, taken in a trial of the OX40 agonist ivuxolimab. This rearrangement joins TRBV7-2 to TRBJ1-5, with D possibly TRBD1 on 6 matching bases. The CDR3 DNA reads as TGTGCCAGCAGCTTAGCGACGGGGGGCTGGCAGCCCCAGCATTTT. Translation gives CASSLATGGWQPQHF.